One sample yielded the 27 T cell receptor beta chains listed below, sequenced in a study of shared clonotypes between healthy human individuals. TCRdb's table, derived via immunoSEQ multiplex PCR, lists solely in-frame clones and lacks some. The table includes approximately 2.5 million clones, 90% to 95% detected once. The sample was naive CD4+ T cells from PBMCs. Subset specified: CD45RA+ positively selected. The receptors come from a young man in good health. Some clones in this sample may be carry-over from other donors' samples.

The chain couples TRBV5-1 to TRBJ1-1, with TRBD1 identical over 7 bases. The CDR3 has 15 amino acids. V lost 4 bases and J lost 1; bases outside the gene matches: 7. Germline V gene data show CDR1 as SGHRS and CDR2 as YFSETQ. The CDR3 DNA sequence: TGCGCCAGCAGCAGCCCGAGACAGGGGAACACTGAAGCTTTCTTT. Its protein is CASSSPRQGNTEAFF.

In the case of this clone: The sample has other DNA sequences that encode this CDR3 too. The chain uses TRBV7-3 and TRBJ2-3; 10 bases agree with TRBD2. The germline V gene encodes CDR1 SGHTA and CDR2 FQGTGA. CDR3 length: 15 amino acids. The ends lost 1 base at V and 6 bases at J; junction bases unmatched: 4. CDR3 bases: TGTGCCAGCAGCTTAAGCCTAGCGGGAGTGGATACGCAGTATTTT. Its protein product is CASSLSLAGVDTQYF. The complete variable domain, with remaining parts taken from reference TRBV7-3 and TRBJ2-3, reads GAGVSQTPSNKVTEKGKYVELRCDPISGHTALYWYRQSLGQGPEFLIYFQGTGAADDSGLPNDRFFAVRPEGSVSTLKIQRTERGDSAVYLCASSLSLAGVDTQYFGPGTRLTVL.

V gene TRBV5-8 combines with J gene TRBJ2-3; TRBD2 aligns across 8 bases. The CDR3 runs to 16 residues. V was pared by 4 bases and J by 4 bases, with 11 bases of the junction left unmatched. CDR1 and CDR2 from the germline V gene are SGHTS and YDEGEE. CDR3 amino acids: CASSGIAGKIADTQYF. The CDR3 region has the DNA TGTGCCAGCAGCGGAATAGCGGGAAAAATAGCAGATACGCAGTATTTT.

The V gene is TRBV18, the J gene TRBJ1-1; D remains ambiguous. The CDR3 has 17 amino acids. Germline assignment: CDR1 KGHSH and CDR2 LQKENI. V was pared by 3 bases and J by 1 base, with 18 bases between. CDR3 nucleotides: TGTGCCAGCTCACCCACCACCCGGCAGGAAAAGAACACTGAAGCTTTCTTT. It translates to CASSPTTRQEKNTEAFF.

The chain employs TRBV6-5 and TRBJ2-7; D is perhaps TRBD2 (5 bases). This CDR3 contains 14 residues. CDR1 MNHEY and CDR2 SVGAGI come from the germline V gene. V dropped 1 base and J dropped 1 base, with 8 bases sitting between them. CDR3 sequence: CASSYYGVSYEQYF. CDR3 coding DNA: TGTGCCAGCAGTTACTACGGGGTTTCCTACGAGCAGTACTTC.

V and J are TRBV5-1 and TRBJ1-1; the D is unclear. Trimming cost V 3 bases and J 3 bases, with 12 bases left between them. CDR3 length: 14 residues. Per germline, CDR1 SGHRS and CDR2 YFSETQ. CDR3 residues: CASSSSPPDTEAFF. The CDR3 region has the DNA TGCGCCAGCAGCTCTTCACCCCCGGACACTGAAGCTTTCTTT.

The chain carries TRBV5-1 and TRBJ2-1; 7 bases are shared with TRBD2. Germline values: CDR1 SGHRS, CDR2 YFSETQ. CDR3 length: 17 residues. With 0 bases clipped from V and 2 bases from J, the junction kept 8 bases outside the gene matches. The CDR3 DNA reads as TGCGCCAGCAGCTTGGCCGTAGACGGGAGGCCCTACAATGAGCAGTTCTTC. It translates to CASSLAVDGRPYNEQFF.

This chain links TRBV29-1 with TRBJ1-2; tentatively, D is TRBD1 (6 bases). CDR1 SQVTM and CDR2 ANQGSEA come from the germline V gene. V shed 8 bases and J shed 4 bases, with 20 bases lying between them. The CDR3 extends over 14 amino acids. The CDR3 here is CSTQGQTWGYGYTF. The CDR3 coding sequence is TGCAGCACCCAAGGACAGACTTGGGGCTATGGCTACACCTTC. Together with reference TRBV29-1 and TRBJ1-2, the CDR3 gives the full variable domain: SAVISQKPSRDICQRGTSLTIQCQVDSQVTMMFWYRQQPGQSLTLIATANQGSEATYESGFVIDKFPISRPNLTFSTLTVSNMSPEDSSIYLCSTQGQTWGYGYTFGSGTRLTVV.

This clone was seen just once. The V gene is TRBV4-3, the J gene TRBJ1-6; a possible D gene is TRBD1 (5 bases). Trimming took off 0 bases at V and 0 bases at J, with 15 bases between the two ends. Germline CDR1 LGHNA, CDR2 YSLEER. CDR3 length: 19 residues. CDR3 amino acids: CASSQETGTDRSYNSPLHF. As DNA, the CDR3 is TGCGCCAGCAGCCAAGAAACAGGCACGGACCGCTCCTATAATTCACCCCTCCACTTT.

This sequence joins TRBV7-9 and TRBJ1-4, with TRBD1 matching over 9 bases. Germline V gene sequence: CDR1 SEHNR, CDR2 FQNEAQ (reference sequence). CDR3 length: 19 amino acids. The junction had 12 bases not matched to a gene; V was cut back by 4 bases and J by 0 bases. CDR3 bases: TGTGCCAGCAGCTCTAAACTCGGACAGGGGCGAGCAACTAATGAAAAACTGTTTTTT. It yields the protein CASSSKLGQGRATNEKLFF. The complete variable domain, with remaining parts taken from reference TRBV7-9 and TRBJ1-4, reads DTGVSQNPRHKITKRGQNVTFRCDPISEHNRLYWYRQTLGQGPEFLTYFQNEAQLEKSRLLSDRFSAERPKGSFSTLEIQRTEQGDSAMYLCASSSKLGQGRATNEKLFFGSGTQLSVL.

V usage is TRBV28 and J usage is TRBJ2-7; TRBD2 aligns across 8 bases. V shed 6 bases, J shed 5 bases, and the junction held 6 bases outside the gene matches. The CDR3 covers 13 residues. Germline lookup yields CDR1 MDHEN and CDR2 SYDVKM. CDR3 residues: CASSPPGGNEQYF. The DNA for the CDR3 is TGTGCCAGCAGCCCCCCGGGAGGGAACGAGCAGTACTTC.

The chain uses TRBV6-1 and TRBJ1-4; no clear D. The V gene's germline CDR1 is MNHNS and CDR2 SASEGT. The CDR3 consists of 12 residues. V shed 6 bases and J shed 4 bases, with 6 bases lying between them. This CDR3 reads CASRVNNEKLFF. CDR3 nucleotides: TGTGCCAGCAGGGTGAATAATGAAAAACTGTTTTTT.

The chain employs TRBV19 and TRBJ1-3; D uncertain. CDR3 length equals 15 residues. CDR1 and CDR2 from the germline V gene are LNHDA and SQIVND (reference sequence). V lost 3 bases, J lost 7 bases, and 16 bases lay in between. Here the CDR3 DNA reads TGTGCCAGTAGTATTAGTGTCGCCCAAGGGAACACCATATATTTT. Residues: CASSISVAQGNTIYF. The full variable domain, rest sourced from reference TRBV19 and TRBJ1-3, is DGGITQSPKYLFRKEGQNVTLSCEQNLNHDAMYWYRQDPGQGLRLIYYSQIVNDFQKGDIAEGYSVSREKKESFPLTVTSAQKNPTAFYLCASSISVAQGNTIYFGEGSWLTVV.

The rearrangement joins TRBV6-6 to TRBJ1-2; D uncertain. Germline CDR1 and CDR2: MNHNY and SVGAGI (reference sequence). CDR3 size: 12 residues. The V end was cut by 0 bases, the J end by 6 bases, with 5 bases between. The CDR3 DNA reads TGTGCCAGCAGTTACTCACCTGATGGCTACACCTTC. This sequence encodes CASSYSPDGYTF.

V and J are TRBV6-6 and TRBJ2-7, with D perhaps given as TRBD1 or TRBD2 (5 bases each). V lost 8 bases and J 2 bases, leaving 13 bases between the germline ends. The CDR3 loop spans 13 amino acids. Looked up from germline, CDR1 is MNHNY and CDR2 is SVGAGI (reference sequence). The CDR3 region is CASLAGTTYEQYF. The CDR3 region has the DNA TGTGCCAGCTTGGCAGGGACGACCTACGAGCAGTACTTC.

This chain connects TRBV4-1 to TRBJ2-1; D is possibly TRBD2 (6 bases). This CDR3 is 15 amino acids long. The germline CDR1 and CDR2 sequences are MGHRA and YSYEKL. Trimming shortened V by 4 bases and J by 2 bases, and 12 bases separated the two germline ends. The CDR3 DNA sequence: TGCGCCAGCAGCCCCGGGGGACTGACCTACAATGAGCAGTTCTTC. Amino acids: CASSPGGLTYNEQFF.

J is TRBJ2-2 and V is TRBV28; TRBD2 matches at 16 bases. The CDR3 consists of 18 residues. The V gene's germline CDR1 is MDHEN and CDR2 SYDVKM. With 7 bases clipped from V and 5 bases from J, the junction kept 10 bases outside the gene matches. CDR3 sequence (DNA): TGTGCCAGCACCACGGAGGGACTAGCGGGAGGGAGGACCGGGGAGCTGTTTTTT. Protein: CASTTEGLAGGRTGELFF.

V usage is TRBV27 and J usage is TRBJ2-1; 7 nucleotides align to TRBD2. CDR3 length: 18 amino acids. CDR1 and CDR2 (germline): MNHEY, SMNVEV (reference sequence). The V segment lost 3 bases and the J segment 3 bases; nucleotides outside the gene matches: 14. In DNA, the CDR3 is TGTGCCAGCAGTTTGCCTGAACCAGCGGGACCTAACTACAATGAGCAGTTCTTC. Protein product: CASSLPEPAGPNYNEQFF.

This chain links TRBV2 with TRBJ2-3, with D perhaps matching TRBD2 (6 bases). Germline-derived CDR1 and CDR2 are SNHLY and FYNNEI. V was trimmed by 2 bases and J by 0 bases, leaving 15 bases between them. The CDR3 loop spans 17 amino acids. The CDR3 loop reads CASSERGGLSSTDTQYF. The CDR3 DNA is TGTGCCAGCAGTGAAAGGGGAGGCTTGTCTAGCACAGATACGCAGTATTTT.

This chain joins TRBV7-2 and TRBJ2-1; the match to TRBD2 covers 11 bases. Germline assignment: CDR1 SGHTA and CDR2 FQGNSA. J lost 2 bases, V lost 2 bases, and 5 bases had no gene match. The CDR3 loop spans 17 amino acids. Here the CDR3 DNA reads TGTGCCAGCAGCTTATCGATAGCGGGAGGGCCCTACAATGAGCAGTTCTTC. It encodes CASSLSIAGGPYNEQFF.

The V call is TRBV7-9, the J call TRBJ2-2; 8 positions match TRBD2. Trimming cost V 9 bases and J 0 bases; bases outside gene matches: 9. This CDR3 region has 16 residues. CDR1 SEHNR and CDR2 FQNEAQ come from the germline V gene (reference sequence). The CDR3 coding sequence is TGTGCCAGTTGTGGAGCGGGAGCTTCGAACACCGGGGAGCTGTTTTTT. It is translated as CASCGAGASNTGELFF. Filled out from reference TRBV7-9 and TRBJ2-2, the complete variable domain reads DTGVSQNPRHKITKRGQNVTFRCDPISEHNRLYWYRQTLGQGPEFLTYFQNEAQLEKSRLLSDRFSAERPKGSFSTLEIQRTEQGDSAMYLCASCGAGASNTGELFFGEGSRLTVL.

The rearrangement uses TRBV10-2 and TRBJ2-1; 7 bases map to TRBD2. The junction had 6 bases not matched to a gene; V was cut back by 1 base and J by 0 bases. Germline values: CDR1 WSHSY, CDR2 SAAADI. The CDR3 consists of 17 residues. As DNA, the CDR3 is TGCGCCAGCAGTGAGTTTGGGGGACTAAGCTCCTACAATGAGCAGTTCTTC. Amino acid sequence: CASSEFGGLSSYNEQFF.

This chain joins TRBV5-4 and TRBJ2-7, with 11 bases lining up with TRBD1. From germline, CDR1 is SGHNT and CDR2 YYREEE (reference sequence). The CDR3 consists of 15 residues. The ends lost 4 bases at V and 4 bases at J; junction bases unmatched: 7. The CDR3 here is CASSVGQGALYEQYF. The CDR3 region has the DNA TGTGCCAGCAGCGTAGGACAGGGGGCTCTGTACGAGCAGTACTTC.

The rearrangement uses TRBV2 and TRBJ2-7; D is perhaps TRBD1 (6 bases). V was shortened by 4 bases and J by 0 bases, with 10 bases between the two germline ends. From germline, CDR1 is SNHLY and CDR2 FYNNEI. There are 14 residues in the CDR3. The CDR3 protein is CASSGQGLSYEQYF. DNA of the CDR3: TGTGCCAGCAGTGGGCAGGGGCTCTCCTACGAGCAGTACTTC.

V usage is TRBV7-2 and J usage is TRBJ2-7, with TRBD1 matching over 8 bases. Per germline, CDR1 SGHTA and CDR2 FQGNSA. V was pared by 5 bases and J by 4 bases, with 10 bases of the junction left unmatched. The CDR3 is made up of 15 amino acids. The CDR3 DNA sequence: TGTGCCAGCAGCCTGCTTTGGACAGGGTCTTACGAGCAGTACTTC. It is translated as CASSLLWTGSYEQYF. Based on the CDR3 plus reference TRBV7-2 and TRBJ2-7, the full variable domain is GAGVSQSPSNKVTEKGKDVELRCDPISGHTALYWYRQSLGQGLEFLIYFQGNSAPDKSGLPSDRFSAERTGGSVSTLTIQRTQQEDSAVYLCASSLLWTGSYEQYFGPGTRLTVT.

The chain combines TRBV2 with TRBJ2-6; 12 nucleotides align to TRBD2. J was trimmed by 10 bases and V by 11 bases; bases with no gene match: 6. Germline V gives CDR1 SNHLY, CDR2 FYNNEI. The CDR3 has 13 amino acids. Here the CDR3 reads CAGGLAGVNVLTF. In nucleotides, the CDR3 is TGTGCCGGGGGACTAGCGGGCGTTAACGTCCTGACTTTC.

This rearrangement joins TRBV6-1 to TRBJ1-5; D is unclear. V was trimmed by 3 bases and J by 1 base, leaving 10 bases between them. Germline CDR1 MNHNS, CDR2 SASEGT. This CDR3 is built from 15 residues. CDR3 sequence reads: CASSDAPMSNQPQHF. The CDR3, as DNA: TGTGCCAGCAGTGATGCGCCCATGAGCAATCAGCCCCAGCATTTT.